This T cell receptor (beta chain) appears in the sequencing data of a study of T-cell reconstitution after alpha-beta-depleted transplantation in children. Unique molecular identifiers were built into the TCRbeta library. TCRdb used MiXCR to reprocess the PCR reads, holding one entry per CDR3 protein. Among about 640,000 distinct CDR3 sequences, approximately 15% were seen once, and the ten largest hold 0.8% to 1.1%. The source is a human donor who donated a stem cell graft to a child with acute myeloid leukemia. Source: PBMCs from the stem cell graft donor, taken from the stem cell graft.

The CDR3 spells CASTQVDRSGANVLTF. DNA of the CDR3: TGTGCCAGCACCCAAGTCGACAGGTCTGGGGCCAACGTCCTGACTTTC. The chain links TRBV6-2 or TRBV6-3 to TRBJ2-6; tentatively, D is TRBD1 (6 bases). The CDR3 runs to 16 residues. Germline CDR1 is MNHEY and CDR2 is SVGEGT. V gave up 7 bases and J gave up 1 base, with 14 bases separating them.